This TCR beta chain was sequenced during a study of human CD8 memory T cell subsets. Study-wide findings and caveats: Stem-like memory and precursor exhausted T cell populations exhibited comparably high diversity, in distinction to effector memory cells.

In regard to this clonotype: As yet, its antigen is unknown.

CDR3 length: 15 amino acids. The germline V gene encodes CDR1 MRHNA and CDR2 SNTAGT. Libraries targeted TCR beta using 5' RACE with UMIs. TCRdb re-called the 5' RACE reads and shows each CDR3 protein once, DNA omitted. The specimen's table records 10,000 to 14,000 distinct CDR3 sequences. The sample consisted of CD8+ T cells from PBMCs. This receptor was obtained from a human donor in good health. This chain links TRBV6-4 with TRBJ2-1; the D gene TCRdb calls, TRBD2, cannot be checked with no DNA. The CDR3 sequence is CASSDSTSGSNEQFF.